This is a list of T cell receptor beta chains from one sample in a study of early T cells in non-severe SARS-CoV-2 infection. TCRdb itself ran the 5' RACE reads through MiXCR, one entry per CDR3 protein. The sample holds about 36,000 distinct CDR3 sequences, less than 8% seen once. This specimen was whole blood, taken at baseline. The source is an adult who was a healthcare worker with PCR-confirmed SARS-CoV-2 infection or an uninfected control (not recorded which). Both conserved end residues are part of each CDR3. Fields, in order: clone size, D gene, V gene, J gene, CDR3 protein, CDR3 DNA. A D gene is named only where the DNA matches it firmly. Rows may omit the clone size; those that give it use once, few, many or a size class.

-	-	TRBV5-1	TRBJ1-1	CASSFESNTEAFF	TGCGCCAGCAGCTTTGAGTCGAACACTGAAGCTTTCTTT
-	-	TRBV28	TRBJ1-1	CASEAANTEAFF	TGTGCCAGCGAGGCAGCGAACACTGAAGCTTTCTTT
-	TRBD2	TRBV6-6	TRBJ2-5	CASSLGGSVQDTQYF	TGTGCCAGCAGCCTAGGCGGGAGTGTCCAAGATACCCAGTACTTC
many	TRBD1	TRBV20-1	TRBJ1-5	CSALQGGIANQPQHF	TGCAGTGCCTTACAGGGGGGGATCGCCAATCAGCCCCAGCATTTT
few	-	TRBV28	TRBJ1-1	CASKTGLFPEAFF	TGTGCCAGCAAGACGGGACTCTTCCCTGAAGCTTTCTTT
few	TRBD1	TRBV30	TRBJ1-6	CAWRGQGYSPLHF	TGTGCCTGGAGAGGACAGGGGTATTCACCCCTCCACTTT
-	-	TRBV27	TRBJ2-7	CASSLSPPDSSYEQYF	TGTGCCAGCAGTTTATCACCCCCGGACAGCTCCTACGAGCAGTACTTC
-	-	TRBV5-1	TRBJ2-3	CASCRWDSLGASTDTQYF	TGCGCCAGCTGCCGGTGGGACTCGTTGGGGGCTAGCACAGATACGCAGTATTTT
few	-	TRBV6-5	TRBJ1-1	CASSKPTATEAFF	TGTGCCAGCAGTAAACCGACAGCTACTGAAGCTTTCTTT
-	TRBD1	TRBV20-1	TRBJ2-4	CSARKTGGRGESQYF	TGCAGTGCTAGGAAGACAGGGGGAAGAGGGGAGTCACAGTACTTC
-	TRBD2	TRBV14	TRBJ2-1	CASSRTSGRGDNEQFF	TGTGCCAGCAGCCGGACTAGCGGGAGGGGGGACAATGAGCAGTTCTTC
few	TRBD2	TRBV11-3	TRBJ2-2	CASSPGAGVIGELFF	TGTGCCAGCAGCCCTGGGGCGGGAGTAATCGGGGAGCTGTTTTTT
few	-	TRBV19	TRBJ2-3	CASSGQGASTDTQYF	TGTGCCAGTAGTGGGCAGGGCGCTAGCACAGATACGCAGTATTTT
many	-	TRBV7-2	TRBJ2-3	CASSPRLGSTDTQYF	TGTGCCAGCAGCCCTAGACTCGGGAGCACAGATACGCAGTATTTT
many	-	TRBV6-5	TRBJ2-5	CASSYSRSPDLLPEETQYF	TGTGCCAGCAGTTACTCGAGAAGTCCGGACCTCCTCCCGGAGGAGACCCAGTACTTC
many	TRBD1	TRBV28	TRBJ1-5	CASTLRTGHSNQPQHF	TGTGCCAGCACACTTAGGACAGGGCATAGCAATCAGCCCCAGCATTTT
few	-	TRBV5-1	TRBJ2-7	CASSLPAGTYEQYF	TGCGCCAGCAGCTTACCGGCTGGAACCTACGAGCAGTACTTC
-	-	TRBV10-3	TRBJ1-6	CAISESAAANSPLHF	TGTGCCATCAGTGAGTCGGCGGCAGCAAATTCACCCCTCCACTTT
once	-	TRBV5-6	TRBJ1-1	CASSLVQGITEAFF	TGTGCCAGCAGCTTGGTGCAGGGTATCACTGAAGCTTTCTTT
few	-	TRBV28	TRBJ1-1	CASRNGAMNTEAFF	TGTGCCAGCAGGAACGGGGCCATGAACACTGAAGCTTTCTTT
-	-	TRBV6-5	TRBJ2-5	CASRISGTSQETQYF	TGTGCCAGCAGGATCTCCGGGACAAGTCAAGAGACCCAGTACTTC
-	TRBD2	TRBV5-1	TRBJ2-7	CASSLGLAGSEQYF	TGCGCCAGCAGCTTGGGGCTAGCGGGATCCGAGCAGTACTTC
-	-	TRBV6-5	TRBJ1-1	CASSYSSRTPAFF	TGTGCCAGCAGTTACTCGAGCCGGACTCCAGCTTTCTTT